Given below is one TCR beta chain in context. The data belong to a study of blood T cell repertoires in COVID-19. As for the study in general: Specimens from acute and convalescent COVID-19 originated in the United States, Italy and Spain.

Germline CDR1 reads LGHDT; CDR2 reads YNNKEL (reference sequence). The CDR3 spans 18 residues. The V and J ends lost 1 base and 7 bases, in that order; junction bases with no gene match: 10. Authors' analysis steps: Researchers report that nucleated cell counts were estimated from reference gene primer amplification. Data came from immunoSEQ multiplex PCR; TCRdb stores just in-frame clones and leaves some out. The DNA was the basis for D and trimming; V, J and clone size are from that table. The sample contains about 90,000 clones, 90% of which appear only once. Sequences were obtained from peripheral blood. This chain uses TRBV3-1 (or the pseudogene TRBV3-2) with TRBJ2-1; 13 positions match TRBD2. This TCR was sampled from a man over 45 with acute or convalescent COVID-19. The CDR3 protein is CASSQVAVGLAGVNEQFF. The DNA of the CDR3 is TGTGCCAGCAGCCAAGTTGCGGTCGGACTAGCGGGAGTAAATGAGCAGTTCTTC.